The 9 T cell receptor beta chains given below trace back to one sample, sequenced in a study of T-cell reconstitution after alpha-beta-depleted transplantation in children. TCRbeta library construction was performed incorporating unique molecular identifiers. A single record per CDR3 protein comes from TCRdb applying MiXCR to the PCR reads. There are more than 75,000 distinct CDR3 sequences in the sample; around 22% occur only once, and about a fifth lies in the top ten. The specimen was PBMCs, collected before TCRalphabeta/CD19-depleted stem cell transplant. These receptor sequences come from a boy aged 2-15 years with acute lymphoblastic leukemia, due to receive a stem cell transplant.

This chain connects TRBV7-2 to TRBJ2-1, with 9 nucleotides matching TRBD2. The trim removed 6 bases at V and 10 bases at J, leaving 7 bases unmatched. This CDR3 has 13 residues. The germline V gene has CDR1 SGHTA and CDR2 FQGNSA. CDR3 DNA sequence: TGTGCCAGCAGACCCCGACTAGCGGAGGAGCAGTTCTTC. It specifies CASRPRLAEEQFF.

The CDR3 spells CASSQEPGGSYEQYF. The CDR3 DNA is TGTGCCAGCAGCCAAGAGCCAGGGGGCTCCTACGAGCAGTACTTC. The V and J genes are TRBV4-2 and TRBJ2-7; 7 bases agree with TRBD1. This CDR3 region has 15 residues. Germline assignment: CDR1 LGHNA and CDR2 YNFKEQ. The V gene end was trimmed by 0 bases and the J gene end by 0 bases; junction bases not matched to a gene: 2.

This clonotype has more than one count but fewer than ten. The CDR3 spells CASSSGDRPYEQYF. DNA of the CDR3: TGTGCCAGCAGCTCCGGGGACAGGCCCTACGAGCAGTACTTC. The V and J genes are TRBV5-5 and TRBJ2-7; 8 bases match TRBD1. There are 14 residues in the CDR3. Trimming cost V 3 bases and J 2 bases; bases outside gene matches: 4. Germline V gene lookup returns CDR1 SGHKS and CDR2 YYEKEE (reference sequence). The entire variable domain, with the rest obtained from reference TRBV5-5 and TRBJ2-7, is as follows: DAGVTQSPTHLIKTRGQQVTLRCSPISGHKSVSWYQQVLGQGPQFIFQYYEKEERGRGNFPDRFSARQFPNYSSELNVNALLLGDSALYLCASSSGDRPYEQYFGPGTRLTVT.

The chain is built from TRBV7-9 and TRBJ1-6; 7 bases map to TRBD1. In germline, CDR1 is SEHNR, CDR2 FQNEAQ (reference sequence). The trim removed 4 bases at V and 10 bases at J, leaving 10 bases unmatched. CDR3 length: 15 residues. The CDR3 protein is CASSSTTGNRSPLHF. CDR3 bases: TGTGCCAGCAGCTCCACGACAGGGAATAGATCACCCCTCCACTTT.

The genes are TRBV3-1 and TRBJ2-7; the match to TRBD2 covers 7 bases. The CDR3 extends over 15 amino acids. V was pared by 0 bases and J by 2 bases, with 4 bases of the junction left unmatched. The germline CDR1 and CDR2 sequences are LGHDT and YNNKEL (reference sequence). The DNA of the CDR3 is TGTGCCAGCAGCCAAGACGGGGGGTTTCCCTACGAGCAGTACTTC. It is translated as CASSQDGGFPYEQYF.

The rearrangement uses TRBV5-1 and TRBJ2-1; D not resolved. The germline gives CDR1 SGHRS, CDR2 YFSETQ. V was shortened by 0 bases and J by 12 bases, with 10 bases between the two germline ends. CDR3 length: 12 amino acids. CDR3 sequence (DNA): TGCGCCAGCAGCTTGGAAGGGCCCAGGCAGTTCTTC. It codes for CASSLEGPRQFF.

This chain links TRBV24-1 with TRBJ2-1; weak D call: TRBD1 (6 bases). The CDR3 runs 16 residues. V lost 0 bases and J lost 6, with 14 bases in between. Germline V lookup: CDR1 KGHDR, CDR2 SFDVKD. The CDR3 here is CATSDLRGKGGNEQFF. The CDR3 region has the DNA TGTGCCACCAGTGATTTGAGGGGGAAAGGAGGCAATGAGCAGTTCTTC.

The J gene is TRBJ2-1, the V gene TRBV5-8; D is undetermined. Trimming removed 3 bases from V and 5 bases from J, with 6 bases in between. Germline V gives CDR1 SGHTS, CDR2 YDEGEE. The CDR3 is made up of 12 amino acids. CDR3 sequence (DNA): TGTGCCAGCAGCTCGTACAACAATGAGCAGTTCTTC. It encodes CASSSYNNEQFF.

J is TRBJ1-2 and V is TRBV5-1; 9 bases are shared with TRBD1. V lost 5 bases and J lost 4; bases outside the gene matches: 9. The CDR3 contains 15 residues. CDR1 and CDR2 from the germline V gene are SGHRS and YFSETQ. The CDR3 here is CASSLEQGAFYGYTF. The CDR3 DNA reads as TGCGCCAGCAGTCTTGAACAGGGGGCGTTCTATGGCTACACCTTC.